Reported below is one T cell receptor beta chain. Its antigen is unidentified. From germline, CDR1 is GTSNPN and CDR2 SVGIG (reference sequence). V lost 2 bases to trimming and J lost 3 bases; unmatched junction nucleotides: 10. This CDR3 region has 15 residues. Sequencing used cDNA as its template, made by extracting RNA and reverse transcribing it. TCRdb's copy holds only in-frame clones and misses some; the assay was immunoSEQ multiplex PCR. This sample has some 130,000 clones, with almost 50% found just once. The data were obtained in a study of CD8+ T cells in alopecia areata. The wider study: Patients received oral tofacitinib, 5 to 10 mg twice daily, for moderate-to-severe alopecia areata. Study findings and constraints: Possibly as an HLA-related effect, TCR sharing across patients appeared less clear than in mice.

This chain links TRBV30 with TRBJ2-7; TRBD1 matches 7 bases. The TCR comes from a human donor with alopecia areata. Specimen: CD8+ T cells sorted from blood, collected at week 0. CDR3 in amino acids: CAWSPLGTADYEQYF. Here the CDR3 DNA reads TGTGCCTGGAGTCCCCTGGGGACAGCAGACTACGAGCAGTACTTC.